This T cell receptor (beta chain) was documented in a study of shared clonotypes between healthy human individuals. Study conclusions and caveats: Roughly 5% was the fraction of naive CD4 clonotypes found shared across four donors.

Comment on this clone: What it binds is unknown.

Only in-frame clones appear in the TCRdb table, and some are missing; sequencing was by immunoSEQ multiplex PCR. The sample records more than 1 million clones, about 80% being singletons. V was pared by 5 bases and J by 7 bases, with 5 bases between. CDR3 length: 10 amino acids. In germline, CDR1 is GTSNPN, CDR2 SVGIG (reference sequence). The chain employs TRBV30 and TRBJ1-4, with D perhaps TRBD1 (5 bases). The specimen was memory CD4+ T cells from PBMCs. The subset is: CD45RA-negative fraction. This sequence originates from a man younger than 30 in good health. Some clones in this sample may be carry-over from other donors' samples. For the CDR3, the DNA is TGTGCCTGGGGGGCTGAAAAACTGTTTTTT. Its translation: CAWGAEKLFF.